This T cell receptor (beta chain) came from a study of CD8+CD57+ T cells in acquired aplastic anemia. V was clipped by 2 bases and J by 4 bases, with 25 bases between them. The CDR3 has 18 residues. The germline V gene encodes CDR1 SGHKS and CDR2 YYEKEE (reference sequence). Before being chosen for sequencing, patients had shown CD8+CD57+ cell expansion by flow cytometry. Investigators profiled TCR beta VDJ and CDR3 from genomic DNA template. TCRdb fed the reads into MiXCR, producing one record per CDR3 protein. The sample shows 200,000 to 250,000 distinct CDR3 sequences, about 60% of them seen only once. This clonotype has just a few counts.

Sequenced: sorted CD4+, CD8+, or CD8+CD57+ T cells (not recorded which) from PBMCs. This receptor was taken from a human donor with aplastic anemia. V usage is TRBV5-5 and J usage is TRBJ2-7; D might be TRBD1 or TRBD2, each matching 6 bases. CDR3 region: CASSLEKILGGLGYEQYF. In DNA, the CDR3 is TGTGCCAGCAGCTTAGAAAAAATACTCGGGGGCCTAGGGTACGAGCAGTACTTC.